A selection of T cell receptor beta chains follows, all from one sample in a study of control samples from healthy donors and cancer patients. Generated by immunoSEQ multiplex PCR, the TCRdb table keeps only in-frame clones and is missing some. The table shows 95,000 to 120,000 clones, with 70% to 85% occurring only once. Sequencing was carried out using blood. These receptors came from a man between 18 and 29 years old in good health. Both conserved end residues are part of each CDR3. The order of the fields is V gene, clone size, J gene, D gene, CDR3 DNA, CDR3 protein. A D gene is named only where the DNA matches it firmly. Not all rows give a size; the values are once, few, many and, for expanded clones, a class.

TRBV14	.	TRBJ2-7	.	TGTGCCAGCAGCCAAGACGGCATTGGGGGCGGGCACGAGCAGTACTTC	CASSQDGIGGGHEQYF
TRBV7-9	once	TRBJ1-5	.	TGTGCCAGCAGCTTAGCAGGGGAGCCCCAGCATTTT	CASSLAGEPQHF
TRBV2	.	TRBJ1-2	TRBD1	TGTGCCAGCAGGGACCCTGCGGCAGGGGGTGGCTACACCTTC	CASRDPAAGGGYTF
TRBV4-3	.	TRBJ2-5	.	TGCGCCAGCAGCCAAGATCCATCGGAGACCCAGTACTTC	CASSQDPSETQYF
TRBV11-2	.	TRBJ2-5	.	TGTGCCAGCAGCGCGCGCGGGTACGCACAAGCGCGGACCCAGTACTTC	CASSARGYAQARTQYF
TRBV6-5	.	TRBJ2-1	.	TGTGCCACCTCGTTAGCAGGGTACTACAATGAGCAGTTCTTC	CATSLAGYYNEQFF
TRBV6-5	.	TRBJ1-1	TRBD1	TGTGCCAGTACAGGGGGACAGTGGAACACTGAAGCTTTCTTT	CASTGGQWNTEAFF
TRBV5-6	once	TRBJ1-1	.	TGTGCCAGCAGCCGAGGGGGGAGGAACACTGAAGCTTTCTTT	CASSRGGRNTEAFF
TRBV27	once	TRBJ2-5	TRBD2	TGTGCCAGCAGTCTAGGACTAGCGGGGGGGCCGAACCAAGAGACCCAGTACTTC	CASSLGLAGGPNQETQYF
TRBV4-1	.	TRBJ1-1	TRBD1	TGCGCCAGCAGCCTGTCTAGTAGACAGGGGACAAGAGGGACTGAAGCTTTCTTT	CASSLSSRQGTRGTEAFF
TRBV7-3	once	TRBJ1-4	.	TGTGCCAGCAGCTTTGACGAACGTCTGAGGGAAAAACTGTTTTTT	CASSFDERLREKLFF
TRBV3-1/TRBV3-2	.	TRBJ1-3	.	TGTGCCAGCAGCCCCTTAAGCCCGATTGGAAACACCATATATTTT	CASSPLSPIGNTIYF
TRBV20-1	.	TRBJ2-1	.	TGCAGTGCTAGAGTAGGGATAGGCCAGTTCTTC	CSARVGIGQFF
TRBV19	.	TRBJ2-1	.	TGTGCCAGTAGTATGCAGGGTACCGTCAACAATGAGCAGTTCTTC	CASSMQGTVNNEQFF
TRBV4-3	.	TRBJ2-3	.	TGCGCCAGCAGCCGGGGGACTTCTCCCACAGATACGCAGTATTTT	CASSRGTSPTDTQYF
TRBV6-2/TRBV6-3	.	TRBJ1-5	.	TGTGCCAGCAGTTACAAGGCCGGTCAGCCCCAGCATTTT	CASSYKAGQPQHF
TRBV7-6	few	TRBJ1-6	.	TGTGCCAGCAGCGAGACAGACATTAATTCACCCCTCCACTTT	CASSETDINSPLHF
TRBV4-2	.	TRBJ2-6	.	TGTGCCAGCAGCCAGGGCCTGGCAAAAATCCCCTCTGGGGCCAACGTCCTGACTTTC	CASSQGLAKIPSGANVLTF
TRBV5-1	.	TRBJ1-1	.	TGCGCCAGCAGCTTACGAACAGGGAGCACTGAAGCTTTCTTT	CASSLRTGSTEAFF
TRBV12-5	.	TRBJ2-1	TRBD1	TGTGCTAGTGGCTATTTCGTGGGGACAGGGTCCTACAATGAGCAGTTCTTC	CASGYFVGTGSYNEQFF
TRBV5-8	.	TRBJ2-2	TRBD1	TGTGCCAGCAGCTCGCGAGGGACAGGGTTTGTTCCCGGGGAGCTGTTTTTT	CASSSRGTGFVPGELFF
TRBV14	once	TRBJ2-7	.	TGTGCCAGCAGTCTTTCGGACTGGAACTCCTACGAGCAGTACTTC	CASSLSDWNSYEQYF
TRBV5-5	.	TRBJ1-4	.	TGTGCCAGCAGCGCACGTTCAGGGTCGCGGTTTCAGACTCGTGAAAAACTGTTTTTT	CASSARSGSRFQTREKLFF
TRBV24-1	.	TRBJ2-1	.	TGTGCCACCAGTGATCCGGACCGGACGTTTAATGAGCAGTTCTTC	CATSDPDRTFNEQFF
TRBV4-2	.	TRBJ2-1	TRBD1	TGTGCCAGCAGCCAAGGGGGAACAGGGGACAATGAGCAGTTCTTC	CASSQGGTGDNEQFF
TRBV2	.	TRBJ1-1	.	TGTGCCGCTAGGACGGTTGGGCAGGGGTTCCACACTGAAGCTTTCTTT	CAARTVGQGFHTEAFF
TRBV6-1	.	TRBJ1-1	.	TGTGCCAGCAGTGAAGCGCGAGGGACAAGCCCTGGGGACGCTTTCTTT	CASSEARGTSPGDAFF
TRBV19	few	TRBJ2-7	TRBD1	TGTGCCAGTAGGGGAGAGGGGACAGAGTCCTACGAGCAGTACTTC	CASRGEGTESYEQYF
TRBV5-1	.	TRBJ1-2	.	TGCGCCAGCAGCACGACAGAAGTCTATGGCTACACCTTC	CASSTTEVYGYTF
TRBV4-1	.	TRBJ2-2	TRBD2	TGCGCCAGCAGCCAAGCTAGCGGGGGTGCGGTAGGGGAGCTGTTTTTT	CASSQASGGAVGELFF
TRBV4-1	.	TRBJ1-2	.	TGCGCCAGCAGCCAGACCCGGGGGCTCGACTATGGCTACACCTTC	CASSQTRGLDYGYTF
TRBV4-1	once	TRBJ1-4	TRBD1	TGCGTCAGCAGCCAACAGGGGGCTATATCTCGTGAAAAACTGTTTTTT	CVSSQQGAISREKLFF
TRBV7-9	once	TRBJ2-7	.	TGTGCCAGCAGCGCGACCGACAGCTACGAGCAGTACTTC	CASSATDSYEQYF
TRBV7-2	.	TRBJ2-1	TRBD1	TGTGCCAGCAGCTACCAGGGGGCGTCCTACAATGAGCAGTTCTTC	CASSYQGASYNEQFF
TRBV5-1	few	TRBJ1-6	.	TGCGCCAGCAGCTTGGCGGGACGTTCGAGCAGCTCCTATAATTCACCCCTCCACTTT	CASSLAGRSSSSYNSPLHF
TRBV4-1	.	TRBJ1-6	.	TGCGCCAGCAGCCAAGATCGAGGTAGAACAGGGAATTCACCCCTCCACTTT	CASSQDRGRTGNSPLHF
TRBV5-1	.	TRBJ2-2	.	TGCGCCAGCAGCTTGTACTGGTTGCAGGCGAACACCGGGGAGCTGTTTTTT	CASSLYWLQANTGELFF
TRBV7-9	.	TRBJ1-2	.	TGTGCCAGCAGCTTAGGTTTTCTTGGGGGGATCCATTATGGCTACACCTTC	CASSLGFLGGIHYGYTF
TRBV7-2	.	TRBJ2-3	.	TGTGCCAGCAGCCCTACATCGGACGGAGTTCTAAATACGCAGTATTTT	CASSPTSDGVLNTQYF
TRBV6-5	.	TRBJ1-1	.	TGTGCCAGCAGATCACCGGCGGAGGGAACTGAAGCTTTCTTT	CASRSPAEGTEAFF
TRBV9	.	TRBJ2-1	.	TGTGCCAGCAGCGGCACAGGTACTGAGCAGTTCTTC	CASSGTGTEQFF
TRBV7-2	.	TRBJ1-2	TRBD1	TGTGCCAGCAGCAACCGACAGGGGAAGATTCTCGATGGCTACACCTTC	CASSNRQGKILDGYTF
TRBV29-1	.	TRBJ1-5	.	TGCAGCGTTGGCGGGACAAATAATCAGCCCCAGCATTTT	CSVGGTNNQPQHF
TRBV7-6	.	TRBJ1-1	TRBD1	TGTGCCAGCAGCTTAGACAGGGGGGTGAACACTGAAGCTTTCTTT	CASSLDRGVNTEAFF
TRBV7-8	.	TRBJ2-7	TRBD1	TGTGCCAGCAGGCCATTAGGACAGGGAAGCGGGCAGTACTTC	CASRPLGQGSGQYF
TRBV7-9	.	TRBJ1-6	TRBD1	TGTGCCAGCAGCTTGGGGACAGGGGGAGGTTCCTCACCCCTCCACTTT	CASSLGTGGGSSPLHF
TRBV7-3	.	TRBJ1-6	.	TGTGCCAGCAGCTTAACACGGGTACGGAATTCACCCCTCCACTTT	CASSLTRVRNSPLHF
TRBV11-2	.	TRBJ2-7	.	TGTGCCAGCAGCTTACAGTTTCCGAGCTCCTACGAGCAGTACTTC	CASSLQFPSSYEQYF
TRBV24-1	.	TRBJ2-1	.	TGTGCCACCAGTGATCCCGGGCCTTCACCATATGAGCAGTTCTTC	CATSDPGPSPYEQFF
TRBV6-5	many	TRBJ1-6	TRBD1	TGTGCCAGCAGTAGGGACAGGAAAAATTCACCCCTCCACTTT	CASSRDRKNSPLHF
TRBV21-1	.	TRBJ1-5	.	TGTGCCAGCAGCCGCAATACTTTCCGGGCAGGCAATCAGCCCCAGCATTTT	CASSRNTFRAGNQPQHF
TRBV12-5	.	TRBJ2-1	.	TGTGCTAGTGGTTTGGCCGAGACAAGTTTTCGCGTCAATGAGCAGTTCTTC	CASGLAETSFRVNEQFF
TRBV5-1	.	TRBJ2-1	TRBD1	TGCGCCAGCAGCCCCCTGACAGGGGTGGGCTACAATGAGCAGTTCTTC	CASSPLTGVGYNEQFF
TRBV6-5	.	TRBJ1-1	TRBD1	TGTGCCAGCAGATTCACAGGGGGCACTGAAGCTTTCTTT	CASRFTGGTEAFF
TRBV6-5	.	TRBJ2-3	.	TGTGCCAGCAGTTACTCGAGCGGCAGGCGGGGAGATACGCAGTATTTT	CASSYSSGRRGDTQYF